The clone carrying this T cell receptor (beta chain) was recorded only once. These data are taken from a study of blood T cell repertoires in COVID-19. Two negative PCRs, clearance, or symptom resolution characterized the recovered Cohort 3 donors. This CDR3 comprises 20 residues. J gave up 3 bases and V 0 bases, and 10 bases lay outside the gene matches. The germline V gene has CDR1 LGHDT and CDR2 YNNKEL (reference sequence). Profiled with immunoSEQ multiplex PCR; TCRdb holds only in-frame clones, not every one. Here the sample spans around 200,000 clones, 85% being singletons. This chain uses TRBV3-1 (or the pseudogene TRBV3-2) with TRBJ2-1, with TRBD2 matching over 14 bases. The source material was PBMCs or T cells enriched from blood (not recorded which). This clonotype was obtained from a middle-aged man who had recovered from COVID-19. The CDR3 sequence: CASSQDRLGLAGGYYNEQFF. The DNA of the CDR3 is TGTGCCAGCAGCCAAGATCGTTTAGGACTAGCGGGAGGTTACTACAATGAGCAGTTCTTC.